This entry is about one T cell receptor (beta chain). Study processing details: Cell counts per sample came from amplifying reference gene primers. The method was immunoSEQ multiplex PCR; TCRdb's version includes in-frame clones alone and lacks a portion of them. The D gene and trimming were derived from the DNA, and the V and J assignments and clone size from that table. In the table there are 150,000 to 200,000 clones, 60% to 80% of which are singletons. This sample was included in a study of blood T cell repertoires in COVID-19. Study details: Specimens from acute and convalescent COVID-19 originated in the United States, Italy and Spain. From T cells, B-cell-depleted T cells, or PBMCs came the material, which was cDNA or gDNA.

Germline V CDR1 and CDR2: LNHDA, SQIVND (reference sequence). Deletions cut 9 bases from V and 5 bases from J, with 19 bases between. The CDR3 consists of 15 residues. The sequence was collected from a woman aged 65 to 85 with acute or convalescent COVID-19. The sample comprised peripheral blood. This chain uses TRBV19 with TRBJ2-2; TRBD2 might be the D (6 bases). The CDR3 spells CASGAAGRRTGELFF. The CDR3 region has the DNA TGTGCCAGCGGCGCGGCAGGGAGGCGAACCGGGGAGCTGTTTTTT.